This TCR beta chain was captured in a study of vaccination and CD4 T cells after COVID-19. Overall study context: The authors exposed cells to overlapping spike peptides derived from SARS-CoV-2, HCoV-NL63, HCoV-OC43 and HCoV-229E. A CEFX pool, an HIV-1 Nef pool, or no peptide went to control cultures.

The table lists this clonotype with a few counts. Its antigen is unidentified. Specified treatment: roughly 11-day PBMC culture with coronavirus spike peptide pools or control peptides (ViraFEST assay). The unexposed donor gave CD4+ T cells before the COVID-19 pandemic (2011-2018). ViraFEST used peptide pools to expand antigen-specific T cells before TCR sequencing. Germline CDR1 reads DFQATT; CDR2 reads SNEGSKA (reference sequence). The CDR3 is 10 amino acids. V was pared by 5 bases and J by 6 bases, with 7 bases between. An Oncomine TCR Beta short-read assay was used to sequence the DNA from cultured CD4+ T cells. TCRdb re-derived calls from the PCR reads in MiXCR, one entry per CDR3 protein. The sample carries roughly 9,200 distinct CDR3 sequences, 30% to 40% recorded once.

The sequencing input was CD4+ T cells from blood, cultured in vitro. V usage is TRBV20-1 and J usage is TRBJ1-1; possibly TRBD1 for D (5 bases). This clonotype originated in a human donor in good health. As DNA, the CDR3 is TGCAGTGCTTGGGGGGCTGAAGCTTTCTTT. This gives the protein CSAWGAEAFF.